This entry is about one T cell receptor (beta chain). Its antigen is currently unknown. Data came from immunoSEQ multiplex PCR; TCRdb stores just in-frame clones and leaves some out. This sample has 35,000 to 45,000 clones; about nine tenths occur once, and the top ten carry 2% to 3%. This sample is drawn from a study of a mutant IDH1 vaccine in newly diagnosed glioma. For the study at large: Once 4-6 weeks had passed after radiotherapy alone, vaccination started, or it started with temozolomide cycles. General study findings and limits: Patients showed vaccine-induced immune responses at a rate of 80% to 95%. Pseudoprogression appeared independent of alterations in top peripheral clonotypes.

With V trimmed by 8 bases and J by 4 bases, 6 bases remained unmatched. Germline values: CDR1 MNHEY, CDR2 SMNVEV (reference sequence). This CDR3 has 14 amino acids. The time point: week 5, during vaccination. Every single dose of the vaccine, 300 ug of mutant IDH1 20-mer peptide, came with topical imiquimod. This specimen was PBMCs, taken from a glioma patient whose treatment included an IDH1 peptide vaccine. The sequence was collected from a man aged 45-60 years with glioma. The genes are TRBV27 and TRBJ2-7, with 12 nucleotides matching TRBD2. The CDR3 DNA reads as TGTGCCAGCGGATTTGGGACTAGCGGGTACGAGCAGTACTTC. Its protein product is CASGFGTSGYEQYF.